The clone carrying this T cell receptor beta chain was seen ten or more times. The target antigen is unknown. The CDR3 is 14 residues long. CDR1 is SGHRS and CDR2 is YFSETQ in the germline V gene. J was trimmed by 4 bases and V by 4 bases; bases with no gene match: 8. This specimen comes from a study of CD8 T cells in ankylosing spondylitis. Findings and caveats of the study: Enrichment of disease-linked clones was reportedly significant in matched ankylosing spondylitis synovial fluid. CD8+ by phenotype, disease-linked clones were relatively rare in peripheral blood. There was a TCR beta motif, made of eight highly homologous variants, that appeared characteristic of ankylosing spondylitis blood.

A quantitative 5'-RACE method, one with molecular barcodes, was used to make TCR beta libraries. TCRdb passed the 5' RACE reads through MiXCR, listing each CDR3 protein once. The table lists a few hundred thousand distinct CDR3 sequences, roughly 12% of them singletons, with about 6.8% in the top ten. The V and J genes are TRBV5-1 and TRBJ2-7, with TRBD2 identical over 7 bases. The sample consisted of blood, either unsorted or a sorted T cell fraction (not recorded which). The clonotype originates from a male donor with ankylosing spondylitis. CDR3: CASSQGLVVYEQYF. The CDR3 nucleotides are TGCGCCAGCAGCCAAGGACTAGTGGTATACGAGCAGTACTTC. The full variable domain, with the rest looked up from reference TRBV5-1 and TRBJ2-7, is KAGVTQTPRYLIKTRGQQVTLSCSPISGHRSVSWYQQTPGQGLQFLFEYFSETQRNKGNFPGRFSGRQFSNSRSEMNVSTLELGDSALYLCASSQGLVVYEQYFGPGTRLTVT.